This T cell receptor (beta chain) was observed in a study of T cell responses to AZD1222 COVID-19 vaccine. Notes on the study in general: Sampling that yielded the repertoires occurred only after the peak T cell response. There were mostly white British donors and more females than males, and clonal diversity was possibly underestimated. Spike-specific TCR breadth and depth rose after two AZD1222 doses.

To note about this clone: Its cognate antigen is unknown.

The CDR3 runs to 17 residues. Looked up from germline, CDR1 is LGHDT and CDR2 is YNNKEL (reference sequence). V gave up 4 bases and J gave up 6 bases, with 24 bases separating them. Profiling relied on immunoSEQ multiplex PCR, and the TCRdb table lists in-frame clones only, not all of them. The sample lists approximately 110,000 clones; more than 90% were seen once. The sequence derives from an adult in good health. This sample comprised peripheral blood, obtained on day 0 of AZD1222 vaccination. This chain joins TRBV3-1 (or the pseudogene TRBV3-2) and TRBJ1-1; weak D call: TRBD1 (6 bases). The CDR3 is CASSRPPLGGLGAEAFF. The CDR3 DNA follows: TGTGCCAGCAGCCGACCTCCCCTGGGGGGCCTTGGGGCTGAAGCTTTCTTT.